Below are 23 T cell receptor beta chains sequenced from a single sample in a study of tumor-infiltrating lymphocytes in primary liver carcinoma listed by TCRdb under 2017. Total RNA and DNA were co-extracted from around 18-30 mg of bulk tissue with the AllPrep DNA/RNA mini kit, without cell sorting. These reads were obtained on an Illumina HiSeq 2500. Using a constant-region primer and ProtoScript II reverse transcriptase, TCRbeta-specific cDNA was reverse-transcribed from approximately 0.5 ug total RNA. TCRbeta libraries were built with three nested multiplex PCR rounds, a slightly modified ARM-PCR procedure. Multiplex TRBV1-TRBV30 forward primers and a Cbeta reverse primer were used in the first two PCR rounds, each of which was run for 10 to 11 cycles. The raw public data were reprocessed by TCRdb itself: fastp quality trimming at Q25, MiXCR clonotype calling, in-frame beta chains only. Rows with one shared CDR3 protein collapse into an entry with the most common genes and DNA. This sample gives about 120,000 distinct CDR3 sequences in total; 55% to 70% of them show up just once. The top ten hold over 8% of the sample.

Sequenced sample: tumor-adjacent normal liver tissue. The receptors come from a woman aged 55-75 years with primary liver carcinoma and hepatitis B virus infection.

Note on this clonotype: It may be a read error: a sequence one base away is much more abundant. The J gene is TRBJ2-3, the V gene TRBV7-9; tentative D call: TRBD1 (5 bases). The CDR3 is 19 residues long. The V gene's germline CDR1 is SEHNR and CDR2 FQNEAQ (reference sequence). The CDR3 region has the DNA TGTGTCAGCAGCATTGGACATTTCGATCCCCCAACTAGCACAGATACGCAGTATTTT. The encoded protein is CVSSIGHFDPPTSTDTQYF.

By share, this clonotype ranks as medium-sized (0.01 to 0.1%). A junction end diverges from the germline sequence, so it may reflect a read error. The chain combines TRBV11-2 with TRBJ2-7, with 11 positions matching TRBD2. This CDR3 comprises 13 residues. Per germline, CDR1 SGHAT and CDR2 FQNNGV. The CDR3 region has the DNA TGTGCCAACAGCTTAAAGACTAGCGGGAAACCGTACTTC. Its protein is CANSLKTSGKPYF.

On this clonotype itself: An end of the junction differs from the germline gene, which may be a read error. The CDR3, as DNA: TGTACCAGCAGCCAGACTAGCGTAGTTTACAATGAGCAGTTTTTC. This gives the protein CTSSQTSVVYNEQFF. The J gene is TRBJ2-1, the V gene TRBV11-3; 8 bases align to TRBD2. This CDR3 spans 15 amino acids. Germline CDR1 SGHNT, CDR2 YENEEA.

Details on this clonotype: This could be a read error, since a much larger clone is one nucleotide away. The V call is TRBV28, the J call TRBJ1-2, with D possibly TRBD1 on 6 matching bases. The CDR3 length is 15 residues. Germline CDR1 is MDHEN and CDR2 is SYDVKM. The CDR3 DNA reads as TGTGCCATCAGTGGGGGACACGCTTCCTCCTATGGCTACACCTTC. As protein: CAISGGHASSYGYTF.

To note about this clonotype: This clone may be a read error of a much larger clone one base away. This chain connects TRBV5-1 to TRBJ1-1; D is unresolved. V was shortened by 0 bases and J by 0 bases, with 9 bases between the two germline ends. Germline-derived CDR1 and CDR2 are SGHRS and YFSETQ. This CDR3 contains 15 residues. The CDR3 is CASSLGEIMNTEAFF. The DNA of the CDR3 is TGCGCCAGCAGCTTGGGAGAGATCATGAACACTGAAGCTTTCTTT.

The chain joins TRBV28 to TRBJ1-1; perhaps TRBD1 as D (5 bases). The CDR3 spans 14 residues. V was shortened by 7 bases and J by 4 bases, with 16 bases between the two germline ends. Per the germline V gene, CDR1 is MDHEN and CDR2 is SYDVKM. The CDR3 spells CASTPGGRGTEAFF. The CDR3 DNA sequence: TGTGCCAGCACCCCCGGGGGGAGGGGCACTGAAGCTTTCTTT.

CDR3 coding DNA: TGTGCCTGGAGTCGAACAGGGGGCGAGCAGTACTTC. Its translation is CAWSRTGGEQYF. The rearrangement uses TRBV30 and TRBJ2-7; 8 bases line up with TRBD1. Germline loops: CDR1 GTSNPN, CDR2 SVGIG (reference sequence). V gave up 2 bases and J gave up 6 bases; unmatched junction bases: 3. This CDR3 is built from 12 residues.

As to this clonotype: One end of the junction fails to match germline, which may point to a read error. The J gene is TRBJ2-1, the V gene TRBV12-3 or TRBV12-4; D gene ambiguous. There are 12 residues in the CDR3. CDR3 amino acids: CASTPGNNEQFF. For the CDR3, the DNA is TGTGCCAGCACTCCCGGAAACAATGAGCAATTCTTC.

Only one count was recorded for this clonotype. Sequence at one end of the junction differs from germline and may be a read error. Written as DNA, the CDR3 is TGCAGCGTTGACGCGGGAAGGGGATCTGGGGAGCCGTTTTTT. This sequence encodes CSVDAGRGSGEPFF. This sequence joins TRBV29-1 and TRBJ2-2; TRBD2 is a possible D gene (6 bases). The CDR3 is made up of 14 amino acids. Germline values: CDR1 SQVTM, CDR2 ANQGSEA.

This clonotype was picked up one time. The genes are TRBV11-2 and TRBJ2-7, with TRBD2 identical over 12 bases. There are 16 residues in the CDR3. Germline CDR1 reads SGHAT; CDR2 reads FQNNGV. With 5 bases clipped from V and 12 bases from J, the junction kept 17 bases outside the gene matches. The CDR3 loop reads CASSPPSGRAFTLLYF. The DNA of the CDR3 is TGTGCCAGCAGCCCACCTAGCGGGAGGGCCTTTACCCTTCTGTACTTC.

About this clonotype itself: A read error is possible here, since a much larger clone lies one base away. The rearrangement uses TRBV5-1 and TRBJ1-1, with D possibly TRBD1 on 5 matching bases. The germline V gene has CDR1 SGHRS and CDR2 YFSETQ. The length of the CDR3 is 13 residues. Trimming cost V 2 bases and J 6 bases, with 11 bases left between them. DNA for the CDR3: TGCGCCAGCAGCTTCGAGGGGTCCCCTGAAGCTTTCTTT. It encodes CASSFEGSPEAFF.

A note on this clonotype: Sequence at one end of the junction differs from germline and may be a read error. This chain links TRBV6-2 or TRBV6-3 with TRBJ2-1, with D maybe TRBD2 (6 bases). This CDR3 is 14 amino acids long. Germline CDR1 MNHEY, CDR2 SVGEGT. The CDR3 coding sequence is TGTGCCAGCCCAGGACTACCCTCCTACAATGTGCAGTTCTTC. Amino acid sequence: CASPGLPSYNVQFF.

This clonotype is a singleton in its sample. The chain's CDR3 is CASSVGGPVTQYF. The CDR3 DNA sequence: TGTGCCAGCAGTGTGGGGGGGCCAGTGACCCAGTACTTC. The V and J genes are TRBV12-3 or TRBV12-4 and TRBJ2-5; tentative D call: TRBD2 (7 bases). With 5 bases removed from V and 7 bases from J, the gap between germline ends came to 14 bases. This CDR3 comprises 13 residues.

This clonotype was recorded once. At one of its ends the junction is not consistent with the germline gene, which may arise from a read error. The CDR3 sequence: CACSYRQENSPLHF. CDR3 bases: TGTGCCTGCAGTTACCGACAGGAGAATTCACCCCTCCACTTT. The chain joins TRBV6-5 to TRBJ1-6; weak D call: TRBD1 (6 bases). Germline values: CDR1 MNHEY, CDR2 SVGAGI. The CDR3 sequence is 14 residues long.

This clonotype was counted ten times or more. The genes are TRBV6-5 and TRBJ1-2; tentative D call: TRBD1 (6 bases). Trimming stripped 2 bases from V and 8 bases from J, with 15 bases between. Looked up from germline, CDR1 is MNHEY and CDR2 is SVGAGI. This CDR3 has 14 residues. The CDR3, as DNA: TGTGCCAGCAGTTACACAACACAGGGCCGGGGCTACACCTTC. Amino acid sequence: CASSYTTQGRGYTF.

With regard to this clonotype: Given a much more abundant clone one base away, this may be a read error. Because the CDR3 is missing its conserved closing phenylalanine or tryptophan, this is likely a read error. The chain couples TRBV7-9 to TRBJ2-3; the D gene is possibly TRBD2 (5 bases). Germline lookup yields CDR1 SEHNR and CDR2 FQNEAQ (reference sequence). The CDR3 is made up of 17 amino acids. The germline V and J ends were trimmed by 1 base and 3 bases, with 17 bases remaining between them. The CDR3 nucleotides read TGTGCCAGCAGCTTAGAGCGGAGAGTAAGGGAGACAGATACGCAGTATCTT. The encoded protein is CASSLERRVRETDTQYL.

As for this clonotype: The junction departs from germline at one end; a sequencing error may be responsible. V usage is TRBV4-1 and J usage is TRBJ2-7; D unresolved. Germline loops: CDR1 MGHRA, CDR2 YSYEKL. The CDR3 has 15 amino acids. The DNA of the CDR3 is TGCGCCGGCAGCCAAGATAACTTAAACTATTGCGAGCAGTACTTC. Protein sequence: CAGSQDNLNYCEQYF.

Note on this clonotype: This CDR3 fails to terminate in the conserved phenylalanine or tryptophan, so it likely reflects a read error. The chain carries TRBV12-5 and TRBJ1-1; perhaps TRBD1 as D (5 bases). CDR1 is LGHNT, CDR2 FRNRAP, per germline. The CDR3 runs 14 residues. For the CDR3, the DNA is TGTGCTAATGGTGCAGGGACCGTGAACACTGAAGCTTTCGTT. It yields the protein CANGAGTVNTEAFV.

On this clonotype itself: A read error may produce the germline difference seen at one junction end. This chain uses TRBV5-4 with TRBJ2-3; possible D gene TRBD2, 7 bases. Germline V gene sequence: CDR1 SGHNT, CDR2 YYREEE (reference sequence). The CDR3 is 19 residues long. The CDR3 coding sequence is TGTGCCAGCAGCTTGGGGCTAGGAAGGGGGATGACTAGCACAGATACGCAGTACTTT. Its protein is CASSLGLGRGMTSTDTQYF.

This clonotype was detected only once. The V gene is TRBV6-5, the J gene TRBJ1-4, with D possibly TRBD1 on 5 matching bases. The CDR3 is made up of 12 amino acids. Germline V gene sequence: CDR1 MNHEY, CDR2 SVGAGI. The CDR3 DNA reads TGTGTCAGGATCGGGACTGCGGAAAAACTGTTTTTT. Protein: CVRIGTAEKLFF.

Remarks on this clonotype: One junction end does not reproduce the germline sequence, and a read error may be involved. In nucleotides, the CDR3 is TGTACCAGCAGTTTTCCCCGGACTAGCGGGAGCACAGATACGCAGAATTTT. It translates to CTSSFPRTSGSTDTQNF. This chain connects TRBV28 to TRBJ2-3, with 13 bases lining up with TRBD2. Germline CDR1 and CDR2: MDHEN and SYDVKM. This CDR3 has 17 amino acids.

As regards this clonotype: The junction departs from the called germline gene at one end, perhaps through a read error. The V gene is TRBV6-1, the J gene TRBJ2-7, with D possibly being TRBD2 (5 bases). The CDR3 totals 15 residues. The germline gives CDR1 MNHNS, CDR2 SASEGT. CDR3 nucleotide sequence: TGTGTCAGCGGTGACCCTCACTACTCCATCTACGAGCAGTACTTC. It encodes CVSGDPHYSIYEQYF.

In the case of this clonotype: A much larger clone sits a single nucleotide away, making a read error possible. In DNA form, the CDR3 reads TGTGCCAGCAACTTAGTACCAGCCTCTTTGTTAGGCTACACCTTC. Its protein is CASNLVPASLLGYTF. The V call is TRBV7-8, the J call TRBJ1-2; D remains unclear. CDR3 length equals 15 residues. Germline V CDR1 and CDR2: SGHVS, FQNEAQ.